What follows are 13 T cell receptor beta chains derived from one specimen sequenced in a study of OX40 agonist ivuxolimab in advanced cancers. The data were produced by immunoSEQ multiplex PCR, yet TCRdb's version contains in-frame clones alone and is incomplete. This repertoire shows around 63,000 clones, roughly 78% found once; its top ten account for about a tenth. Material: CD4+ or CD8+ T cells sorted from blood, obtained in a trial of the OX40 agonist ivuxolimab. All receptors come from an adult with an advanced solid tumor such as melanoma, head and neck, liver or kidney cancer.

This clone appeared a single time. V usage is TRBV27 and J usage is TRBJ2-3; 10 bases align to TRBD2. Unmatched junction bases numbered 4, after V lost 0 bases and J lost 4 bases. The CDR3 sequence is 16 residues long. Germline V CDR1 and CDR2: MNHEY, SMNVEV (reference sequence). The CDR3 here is CASSLSGTSVADTQYF. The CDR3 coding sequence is TGTGCCAGCAGTTTATCCGGGACTAGCGTGGCAGATACGCAGTATTTT.

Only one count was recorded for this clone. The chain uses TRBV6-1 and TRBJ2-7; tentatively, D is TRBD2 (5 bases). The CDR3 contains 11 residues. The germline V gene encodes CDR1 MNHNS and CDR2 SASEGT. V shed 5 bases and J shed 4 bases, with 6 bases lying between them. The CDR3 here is CASSTSYEQYF. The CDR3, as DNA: TGTGCCAGCAGTACTAGTTACGAGCAGTACTTC.

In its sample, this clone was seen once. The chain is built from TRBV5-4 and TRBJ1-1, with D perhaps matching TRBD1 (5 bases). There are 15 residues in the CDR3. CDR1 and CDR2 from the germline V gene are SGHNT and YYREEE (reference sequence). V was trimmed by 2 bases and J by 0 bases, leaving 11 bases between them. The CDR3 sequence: CASSFPTEVNTEAFF. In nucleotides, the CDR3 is TGTGCCAGCAGCTTCCCGACAGAAGTGAACACTGAAGCTTTCTTT.

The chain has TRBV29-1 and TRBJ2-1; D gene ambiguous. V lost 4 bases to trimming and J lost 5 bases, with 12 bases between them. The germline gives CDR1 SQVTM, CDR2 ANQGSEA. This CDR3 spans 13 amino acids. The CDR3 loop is CSVVSRVDNEQFF. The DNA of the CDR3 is TGCAGCGTTGTATCCCGTGTGGACAATGAGCAGTTCTTC.

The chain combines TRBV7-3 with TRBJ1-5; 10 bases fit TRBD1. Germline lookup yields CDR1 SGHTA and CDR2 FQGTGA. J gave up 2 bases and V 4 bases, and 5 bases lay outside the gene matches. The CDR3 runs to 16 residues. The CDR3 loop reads CASSSGTGAGNQPQHF. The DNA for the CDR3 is TGTGCCAGCAGCTCCGGGACAGGGGCTGGCAATCAGCCCCAGCATTTT. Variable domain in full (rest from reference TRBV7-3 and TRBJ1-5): GAGVSQTPSNKVTEKGKYVELRCDPISGHTALYWYRQSLGQGPEFLIYFQGTGAADDSGLPNDRFFAVRPEGSVSTLKIQRTERGDSAVYLCASSSGTGAGNQPQHFGDGTRLSIL.

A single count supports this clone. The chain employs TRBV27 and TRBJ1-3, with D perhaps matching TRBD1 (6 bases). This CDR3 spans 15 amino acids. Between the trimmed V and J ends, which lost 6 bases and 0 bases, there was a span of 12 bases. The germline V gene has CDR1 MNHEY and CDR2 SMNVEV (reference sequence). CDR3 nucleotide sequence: TGTGCCAGCAGCCCGGGGGGCCTCTCTGGAAACACCATATATTTT. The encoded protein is CASSPGGLSGNTIYF.

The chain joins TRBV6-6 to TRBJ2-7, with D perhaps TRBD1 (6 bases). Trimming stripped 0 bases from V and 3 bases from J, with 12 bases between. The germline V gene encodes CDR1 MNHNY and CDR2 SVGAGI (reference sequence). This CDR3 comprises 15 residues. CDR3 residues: CASSYSGGSSYEQYF. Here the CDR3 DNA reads TGTGCCAGCAGTTACTCAGGGGGAAGCAGCTACGAGCAGTACTTC.

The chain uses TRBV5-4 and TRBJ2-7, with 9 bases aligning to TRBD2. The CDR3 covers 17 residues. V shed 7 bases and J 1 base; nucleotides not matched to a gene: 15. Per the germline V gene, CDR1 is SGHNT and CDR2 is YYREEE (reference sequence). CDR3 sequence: CASRPGGRAARSYEQYF. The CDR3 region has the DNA TGTGCCAGCCGCCCGGGCGGGAGGGCCGCCAGGTCCTACGAGCAGTACTTC.

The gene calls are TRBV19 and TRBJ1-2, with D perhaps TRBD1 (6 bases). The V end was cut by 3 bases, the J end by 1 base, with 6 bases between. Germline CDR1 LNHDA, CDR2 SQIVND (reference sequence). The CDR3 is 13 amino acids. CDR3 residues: CASSMDSNYGYTF. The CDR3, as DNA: TGTGCCAGTAGTATGGACAGTAACTATGGCTACACCTTC. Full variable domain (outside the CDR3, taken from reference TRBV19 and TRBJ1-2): DGGITQSPKYLFRKEGQNVTLSCEQNLNHDAMYWYRQDPGQGLRLIYYSQIVNDFQKGDIAEGYSVSREKKESFPLTVTSAQKNPTAFYLCASSMDSNYGYTFGSGTRLTVV.

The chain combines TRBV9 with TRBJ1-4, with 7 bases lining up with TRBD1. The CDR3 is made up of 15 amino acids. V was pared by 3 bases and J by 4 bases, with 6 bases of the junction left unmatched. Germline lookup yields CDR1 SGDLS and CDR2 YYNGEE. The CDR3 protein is CASSDATGFNEKLFF. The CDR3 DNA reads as TGTGCCAGCAGCGACGCGACAGGGTTTAATGAAAAACTGTTTTTT.

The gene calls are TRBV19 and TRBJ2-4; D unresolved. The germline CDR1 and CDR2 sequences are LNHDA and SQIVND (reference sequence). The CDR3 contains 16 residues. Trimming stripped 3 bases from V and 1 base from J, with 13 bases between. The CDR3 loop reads CASSIFSAAAKNIQYF. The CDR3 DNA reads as TGTGCCAGTAGTATCTTCTCCGCGGCGGCCAAAAACATTCAGTACTTC.

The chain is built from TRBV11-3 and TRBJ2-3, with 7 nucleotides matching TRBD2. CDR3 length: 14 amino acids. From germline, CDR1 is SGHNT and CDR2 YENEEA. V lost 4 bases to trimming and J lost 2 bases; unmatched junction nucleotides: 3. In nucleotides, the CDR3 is TGTGCCAGCAGCTCCGGGGGGACCACAGATACGCAGTATTTT. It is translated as CASSSGGTTDTQYF.

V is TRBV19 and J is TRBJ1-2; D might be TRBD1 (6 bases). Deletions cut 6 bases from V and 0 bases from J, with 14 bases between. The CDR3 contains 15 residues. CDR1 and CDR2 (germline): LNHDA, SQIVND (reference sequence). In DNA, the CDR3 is TGTGCCAGTAGCCCCAAGACAGGACCTAACTATGGCTACACCTTC. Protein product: CASSPKTGPNYGYTF. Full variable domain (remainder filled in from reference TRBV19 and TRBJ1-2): DGGITQSPKYLFRKEGQNVTLSCEQNLNHDAMYWYRQDPGQGLRLIYYSQIVNDFQKGDIAEGYSVSREKKESFPLTVTSAQKNPTAFYLCASSPKTGPNYGYTFGSGTRLTVV.